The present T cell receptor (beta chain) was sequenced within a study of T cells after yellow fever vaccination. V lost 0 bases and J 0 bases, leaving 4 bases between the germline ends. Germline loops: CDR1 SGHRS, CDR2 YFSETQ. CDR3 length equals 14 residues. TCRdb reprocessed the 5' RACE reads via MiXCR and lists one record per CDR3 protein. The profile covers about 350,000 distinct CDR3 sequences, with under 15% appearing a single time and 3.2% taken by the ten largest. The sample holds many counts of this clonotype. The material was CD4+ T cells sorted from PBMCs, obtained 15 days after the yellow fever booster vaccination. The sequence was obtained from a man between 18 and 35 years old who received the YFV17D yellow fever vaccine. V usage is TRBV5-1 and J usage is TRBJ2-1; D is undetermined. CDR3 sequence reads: CASSLESSYNEQFF. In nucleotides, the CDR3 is TGCGCCAGCAGCTTGGAAAGCTCCTACAATGAGCAGTTCTTC.